The rows below give T cell receptor beta chains drawn from one sample of a study of cytomegalovirus exposure and HLA in healthy donors. Some clones are missing from TCRdb's copy, which holds only in-frame ones; the method was immunoSEQ multiplex PCR. This table holds 85,000 to 100,000 clones, roughly 80% found once. The sample taken for sequencing was PBMCs. The receptors stem from a girl aged 2 to 9 in good health and CMV-seropositive. CDR3s include the opening cysteine and the closing phenylalanine or tryptophan. A D gene is named only where the DNA matches it firmly. Where a row states a size, it is once, few, many or the class of an expanded clone; other rows omit it.

TRBV27	TRBJ2-1	few	.	TGTGCCAGCAGCTCTCCCATTGGGGAGTTCCATGAGCAGTTCTTC	CASSSPIGEFHEQFF
TRBV30	TRBJ2-7	once	TRBD2	TGTGCCTGGAGCGTAGCGGGAGGCCACGAGCAGTACTTC	CAWSVAGGHEQYF
TRBV2	TRBJ2-2	.	TRBD2	TGTGCCAGCAGTGACACCCGAGGGGGGACTAGCGCTATGGGGGCCGGGGAGCTGTTTTTT	CASSDTRGGTSAMGAGELFF
TRBV5-4	TRBJ2-5	.	.	TGTGCCAGCAGCTTGGGGACTCAGGGGGAGACCCAGTACTTC	CASSLGTQGETQYF
TRBV19	TRBJ2-3	once	TRBD2	TGTGCCAGCCCGAAATTACCGGGACTAGCGGGAGCGGGAGATACGCAGTATTTT	CASPKLPGLAGAGDTQYF
TRBV27	TRBJ1-2	.	.	TGTGCCAGCAGTCTTGACAGAGCTAACTATGGCTACACCTTC	CASSLDRANYGYTF
TRBV15	TRBJ2-2	.	.	TGTGCCACCAGCAGAGCTTCGGGACTTTACACCGGGGAGCTGTTTTTT	CATSRASGLYTGELFF
TRBV19	TRBJ2-3	.	TRBD2	TGTGCCAGTAGTATTACTGGCGGGAGTGTGGATACGCAGTATTTT	CASSITGGSVDTQYF
TRBV5-1	TRBJ2-4	.	TRBD1	TGCGCCAGCAGCTTAGGACAGGGAGCCAAAAACATTCAGTACTTC	CASSLGQGAKNIQYF
TRBV7-9	TRBJ1-1	few	.	TGTGCCAGCAGCTACAGGGAAGTGGCTGAAGCTTTCTTT	CASSYREVAEAFF
TRBV28	TRBJ2-7	.	TRBD1	TGTGCCAGCAGTCCCGTGACAGGGGATTTTTCCGAGCAGTACTTC	CASSPVTGDFSEQYF
TRBV6-5	TRBJ2-4	.	.	TGTGCCAGCGCCGGGTCAGCCAAAAACATTCAGTACTTC	CASAGSAKNIQYF
TRBV6-5	TRBJ1-5	few	.	TGTGCCAGCAGTTTACAGGGTCCCCATCAGCCCCAGCATTTT	CASSLQGPHQPQHF
TRBV5-1	TRBJ2-5	.	TRBD2	TGCGCCAGCAGCTTGGCGGGAGGGAGAGAGACCCAGTACTTC	CASSLAGGRETQYF
TRBV28	TRBJ1-5	once	TRBD1	TGTGCCAGTCTTCCACAGGGGGTGTCTCAGCCCCAGCATTTT	CASLPQGVSQPQHF
TRBV28	TRBJ2-1	few	.	TGTGCCAGCAGCGGGGGAGACAATGAGCAGTTCTTC	CASSGGDNEQFF
TRBV6-5	TRBJ1-6	few	.	TGTGCCAGCAGCCAGGGTTCCTATAATTCACCCCTCCACTTT	CASSQGSYNSPLHF
TRBV14	TRBJ2-7	.	.	TGTGCCAGCAATTTGGGGAGCTCCTACGAGCAGTACTTC	CASNLGSSYEQYF
TRBV30	TRBJ2-6	few	.	TGTGCCTGGATATTCCCCGGGGCCAACGTCCTGACTTTC	CAWIFPGANVLTF
TRBV10-3	TRBJ2-3	.	.	TGTGCCATCAGTGAGTCTTTTATCTCGGGGGTGGAAGTCACGCAGTATTTT	CAISESFISGVEVTQYF
TRBV5-1	TRBJ1-1	.	TRBD1	TGCGCCAGCAGCTACCGGACAGGGAAGGTTGCTGAAGCTTTCTTT	CASSYRTGKVAEAFF
TRBV30	TRBJ2-7	.	TRBD1	TGTGCCTGGGGACAGGGAAATCAGTACTTC	CAWGQGNQYF
TRBV5-1	TRBJ2-7	.	TRBD2	TGCGCCAGCAGCTTGGATAGCGGGAGTATGTACGAGCAGTACTTC	CASSLDSGSMYEQYF
TRBV6-5	TRBJ2-7	.	.	TGTGCCACCCGTATGGGTAGCGGCCCGGTATACGAGCAGTACTTC	CATRMGSGPVYEQYF
TRBV27	TRBJ2-2	few	.	TGTGCCAGCAGCCCCCAGATGCGGGCCGTCTACACCGGGGAGCTGTTTTTT	CASSPQMRAVYTGELFF
TRBV2	TRBJ1-3	.	.	TGTGCCAGCAGTGAAGGAGGGGGGGCACTTGGAAACACCATATATTTT	CASSEGGGALGNTIYF
TRBV28	TRBJ1-2	.	.	TGTGCCAGCAGTTTCCGGGACTCCTATGGCTACACCTTC	CASSFRDSYGYTF
TRBV5-6	TRBJ2-1	few	.	TGTGCCAGCAGCCTGGTGGTAGCGGCCGCCAATGAGCAGTTCTTC	CASSLVVAAANEQFF
TRBV4-3	TRBJ1-1	.	.	TGCGCCAGCAGCCAAGAGAGTCAGAACACTGAAGCTTTCTTT	CASSQESQNTEAFF
TRBV9	TRBJ2-1	.	.	TGTGCCAGCAGCGCGAGGACAGCCTACAATGAGCAGTTCTTC	CASSARTAYNEQFF
TRBV27	TRBJ2-5	.	TRBD2	TGTGCCAGCAGTTTGAGGACTAGCGGGCCTTATCAGACCCAGTACTTC	CASSLRTSGPYQTQYF
TRBV7-9	TRBJ2-7	.	.	TGTGCCAGCGGCAGAGGGGGGGCATCCTACGAGCAGTACTTC	CASGRGGASYEQYF
TRBV5-6	TRBJ2-3	.	.	TGTGCCAGCAGCTTATTACAGATCACAGATACGCAGTATTTT	CASSLLQITDTQYF
TRBV5-1	TRBJ2-3	once	.	TGCGCCAGCAGCTATGGCAGGTCGGCAGATACGCAGTATTTT	CASSYGRSADTQYF
TRBV27	TRBJ1-1	.	.	TGTGCCAGCAGTTTATCGATCAGGGGACGAACTGAAGCTTTCTTT	CASSLSIRGRTEAFF
TRBV6-1	TRBJ2-3	.	TRBD2	TGTGCCAGCAGTGCGGGGGGGAGTCACATCGCAGATACGCAGTATTTT	CASSAGGSHIADTQYF
TRBV19	TRBJ2-7	.	.	TGTGCCAGTAGTATACAGGCAGGCTCCTACGAGCAGTACTTC	CASSIQAGSYEQYF
TRBV29-1	TRBJ2-7	few	.	TGCAGCGCTTCCCTCCCGGGATCAACCTACGAGCAGTACTTC	CSASLPGSTYEQYF
TRBV30	TRBJ2-1	.	TRBD1	TGTGCCTGGAGTGGTATGGTGACAGGGGGCTACAATGAGCAGTTCTTC	CAWSGMVTGGYNEQFF
TRBV7-9	TRBJ1-3	.	.	TGTGCCAGCAGCAACTATCGGGCTGGAAACACCATATATTTT	CASSNYRAGNTIYF
TRBV7-8	TRBJ1-2	.	TRBD1	TGTGCCAGCAGCGGCCGGACAGGGGTAGGCTACACCTTC	CASSGRTGVGYTF
TRBV28	TRBJ2-7	.	.	TGTGCCAGCAACCTACAGGGTGAGGTCTCTGAGCAGTACTTC	CASNLQGEVSEQYF